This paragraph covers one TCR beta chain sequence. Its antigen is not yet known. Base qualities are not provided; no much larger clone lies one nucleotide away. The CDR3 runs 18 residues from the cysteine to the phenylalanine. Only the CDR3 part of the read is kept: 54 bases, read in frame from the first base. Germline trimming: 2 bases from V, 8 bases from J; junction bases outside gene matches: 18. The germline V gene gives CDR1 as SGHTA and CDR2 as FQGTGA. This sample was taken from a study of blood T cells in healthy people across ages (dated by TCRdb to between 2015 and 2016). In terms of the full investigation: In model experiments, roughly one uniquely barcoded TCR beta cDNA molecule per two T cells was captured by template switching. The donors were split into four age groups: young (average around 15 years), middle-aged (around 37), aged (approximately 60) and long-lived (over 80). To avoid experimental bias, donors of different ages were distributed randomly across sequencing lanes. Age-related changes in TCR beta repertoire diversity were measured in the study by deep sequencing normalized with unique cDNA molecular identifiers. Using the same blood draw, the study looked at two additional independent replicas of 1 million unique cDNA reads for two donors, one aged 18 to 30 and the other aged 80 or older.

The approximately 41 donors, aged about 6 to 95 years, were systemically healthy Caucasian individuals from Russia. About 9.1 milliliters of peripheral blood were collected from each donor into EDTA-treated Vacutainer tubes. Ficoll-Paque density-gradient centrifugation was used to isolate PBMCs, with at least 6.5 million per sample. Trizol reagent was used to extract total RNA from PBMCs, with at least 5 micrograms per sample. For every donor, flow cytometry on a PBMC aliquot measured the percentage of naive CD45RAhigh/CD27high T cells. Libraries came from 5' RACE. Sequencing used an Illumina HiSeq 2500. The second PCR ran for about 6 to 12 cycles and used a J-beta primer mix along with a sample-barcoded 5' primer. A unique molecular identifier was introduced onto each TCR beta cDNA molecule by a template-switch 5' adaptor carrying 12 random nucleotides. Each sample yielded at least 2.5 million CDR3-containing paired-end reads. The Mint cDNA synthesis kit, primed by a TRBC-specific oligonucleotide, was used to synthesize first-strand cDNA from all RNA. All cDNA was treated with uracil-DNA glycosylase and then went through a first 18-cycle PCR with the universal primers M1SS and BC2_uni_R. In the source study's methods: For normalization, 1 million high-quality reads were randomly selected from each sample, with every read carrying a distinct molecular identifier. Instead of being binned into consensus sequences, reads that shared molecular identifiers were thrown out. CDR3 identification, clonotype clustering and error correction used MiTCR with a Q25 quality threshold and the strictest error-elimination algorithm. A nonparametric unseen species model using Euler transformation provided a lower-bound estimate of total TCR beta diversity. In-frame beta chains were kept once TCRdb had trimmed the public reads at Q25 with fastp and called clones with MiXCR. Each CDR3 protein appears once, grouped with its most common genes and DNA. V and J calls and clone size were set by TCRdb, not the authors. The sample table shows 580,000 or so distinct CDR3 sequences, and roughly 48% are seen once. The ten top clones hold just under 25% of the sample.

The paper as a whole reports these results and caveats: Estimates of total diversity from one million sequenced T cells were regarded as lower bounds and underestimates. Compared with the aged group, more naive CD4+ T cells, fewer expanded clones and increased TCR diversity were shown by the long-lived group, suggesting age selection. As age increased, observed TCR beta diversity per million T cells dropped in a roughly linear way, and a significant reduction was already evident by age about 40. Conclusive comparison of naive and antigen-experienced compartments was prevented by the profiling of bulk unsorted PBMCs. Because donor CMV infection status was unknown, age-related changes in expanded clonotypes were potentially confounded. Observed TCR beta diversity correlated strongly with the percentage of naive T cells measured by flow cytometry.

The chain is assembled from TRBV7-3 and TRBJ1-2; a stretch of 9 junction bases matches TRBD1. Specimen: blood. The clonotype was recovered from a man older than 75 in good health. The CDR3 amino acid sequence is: CASSLPRPGQGYPRGYTF. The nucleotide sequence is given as TGTGCCAGCAGCTTACCCCGTCCGGGACAGGGTTACCCGAGGGGCTACACCTTC.